The 19 T cell receptor beta chains presented below share a single source sample, sequenced in a study of CD8 T cells in ankylosing spondylitis. One entry per CDR3 protein, called by TCRdb with MiXCR from the 5' RACE reads. The data hold about 540,000 distinct CDR3 sequences, with roughly 12% observed a single time. Broader study findings: A TCR beta motif of roughly 8 highly homologous variants seemed to mark ankylosing spondylitis blood.

These TCRs' antigens remain unknown. The material sequenced was blood, either unsorted or a sorted T cell fraction (not recorded which). The receptors shown here come from a male donor with ankylosing spondylitis.

This chain joins TRBV7-9 and TRBJ2-2; 7 bases are shared with TRBD1. Germline V CDR1 and CDR2: SEHNR, FQNEAQ (reference sequence). Losses at the gene ends were 5 bases for V and 8 bases for J; bases not matched to a gene: 8. This CDR3 has 14 amino acids. CDR3 region: CASSLGTEIGELFF. The DNA of the CDR3 is TGTGCCAGCAGCCTCGGGACAGAGATAGGGGAGCTGTTTTTT.

The rearrangement uses TRBV7-9 and TRBJ1-2; no firm D call. V gave up 5 bases and J gave up 8 bases, with 18 bases separating them. This CDR3 contains 14 residues. Germline V gene data show CDR1 as SEHNR and CDR2 as FQNEAQ (reference sequence). CDR3 nucleotides: TGTGCCAGCAGCCCACCTCCCCCTCTGTCGGGCTACACCTTC. Amino acid sequence: CASSPPPPLSGYTF. The full variable domain, with the rest looked up from reference TRBV7-9 and TRBJ1-2, is DTGVSQNPRHKITKRGQNVTFRCDPISEHNRLYWYRQTLGQGPEFLTYFQNEAQLEKSRLLSDRFSAERPKGSFSTLEIQRTEQGDSAMYLCASSPPPPLSGYTFGSGTRLTVV.

This clonotype was seen only a few times. The chain recombines TRBV27 with TRBJ2-1; 8 bases match TRBD2. The J segment lost 8 bases and the V segment lost 5 bases, leaving 23 bases of the junction unmatched. The CDR3 totals 19 residues. Germline V gene data show CDR1 as MNHEY and CDR2 as SMNVEV (reference sequence). The CDR3 nucleotides are TGTGCCAGCAGTCCCCAACAGGGACCGTATAGCGGGATAAGCGATGAGCAGTTCTTC. Translation gives CASSPQQGPYSGISDEQFF.

The CDR3 DNA reads TGTGCCAGCAGCATCGGACAGGGGCTAAATTACGAGCAGTACTTC. It specifies CASSIGQGLNYEQYF. The chain carries TRBV27 and TRBJ2-7; TRBD1 matches at 9 bases. The CDR3 is 15 amino acids. Trimming at V came to 6 bases and at J to 4 bases, leaving 10 bases not matched to a gene. Germline V gene sequence: CDR1 MNHEY, CDR2 SMNVEV (reference sequence).

The J gene is TRBJ2-1, the V gene TRBV20-1; D gene ambiguous. With 3 bases removed from V and 9 bases from J, the gap between germline ends came to 9 bases. The CDR3 consists of 11 residues. CDR1 and CDR2 from the germline V gene are DFQATT and SNEGSKA (reference sequence). The CDR3 loop is CSASRQVEQFF. Here the CDR3 DNA reads TGCAGTGCTAGTCGCCAAGTTGAGCAGTTCTTC.

The chain recombines TRBV3-1 with TRBJ2-5; 12 bases are shared with TRBD2. Germline lookup yields CDR1 LGHDT and CDR2 YNNKEL (reference sequence). This CDR3 is 15 amino acids long. V was clipped by 7 bases and J by 5 bases; unmatched bases: 8. Here the CDR3 reads CASNQRTSGKETQYF. CDR3 nucleotide sequence: TGTGCCAGCAACCAGAGGACTAGCGGGAAGGAGACCCAGTACTTC.

This clonotype was detected only a few times. This chain joins TRBV5-1 and TRBJ2-1; 9 nucleotides agree with TRBD2. Germline values: CDR1 SGHRS, CDR2 YFSETQ. CDR3 length equals 15 residues. V lost 3 bases and J lost 7; bases outside the gene matches: 8. CDR3: CASSWQGLAGNEQFF. CDR3 coding DNA: TGCGCCAGCAGCTGGCAGGGACTAGCTGGGAATGAGCAGTTCTTC. Together with reference TRBV5-1 and TRBJ2-1, the CDR3 gives the full variable domain: KAGVTQTPRYLIKTRGQQVTLSCSPISGHRSVSWYQQTPGQGLQFLFEYFSETQRNKGNFPGRFSGRQFSNSRSEMNVSTLELGDSALYLCASSWQGLAGNEQFFGPGTRLTVL.

This clonotype was picked up many times. The chain is built from TRBV5-5 and TRBJ2-1; D is uncertain. This CDR3 comprises 15 residues. Trimming shortened V by 0 bases and J by 6 bases, and 13 bases separated the two germline ends. In germline, CDR1 is SGHKS, CDR2 YYEKEE (reference sequence). For the CDR3, the DNA is TGTGCCAGCAGCTTGGGGATCTCTAAGTCCAATGAGCAGTTCTTC. It codes for CASSLGISKSNEQFF.

The chain combines TRBV7-9 with TRBJ2-1; D not certain. Trimming left V 4 bases short and J 4 bases short, with 11 bases between. CDR1 and CDR2 from the germline V gene are SEHNR and FQNEAQ (reference sequence). The CDR3 runs 14 residues. The CDR3 reads CASSYDFVYNEQFF. In DNA form, the CDR3 reads TGTGCCAGCAGCTACGACTTTGTTTACAATGAGCAGTTCTTC.

V usage is TRBV29-1 and J usage is TRBJ2-1; D is uncertain. This CDR3 has 13 residues. Looked up from germline, CDR1 is SQVTM and CDR2 is ANQGSEA. With 6 bases removed from V and 1 base from J, the gap between germline ends came to 10 bases. CDR3 loop: CSVDPRSYNEQFF. Here the CDR3 DNA reads TGCAGCGTGGACCCGCGATCCTACAATGAGCAGTTCTTC.

This clonotype has just a few counts. The chain employs TRBV20-1 and TRBJ2-3, with 7 bases that match TRBD1. Germline CDR1 is DFQATT and CDR2 is SNEGSKA (reference sequence). CDR3 length: 13 residues. Trimming removed 5 bases from V and 3 bases from J; junction bases left unmatched: 5. The CDR3 here is CSAAPTGTDTQYF. For the CDR3, the DNA is TGCAGTGCTGCCCCGACAGGGACAGATACGCAGTATTTT.

This clonotype was picked up a small number of times. The rearrangement joins TRBV12-3 or TRBV12-4 to TRBJ1-1, with D hard to call. Trimming shortened V by 7 bases and J by 6 bases, and 15 bases separated the two germline ends. This CDR3 comprises 13 residues. CDR3 DNA sequence: TGTGCCAGCACCACGGACGGTACGGCTGAAGCTTTCTTT. Residues: CASTTDGTAEAFF.

At least ten counts were recorded for this clonotype. The CDR3 protein is CSATGGTFYNEQFF. The DNA for the CDR3 is TGCAGCGCAACAGGGGGAACTTTTTACAATGAGCAGTTCTTC. This chain joins TRBV29-1 and TRBJ2-1; 8 nucleotides match TRBD1. The CDR3 has 14 amino acids. Germline V CDR1 and CDR2: SQVTM, ANQGSEA. J was trimmed by 4 bases and V by 7 bases; bases with no gene match: 9.

This clonotype was seen repeatedly, ten times or more. The chain joins TRBV20-1 to TRBJ2-3; D remains ambiguous. The CDR3 consists of 13 residues. Germline V gives CDR1 DFQATT, CDR2 SNEGSKA (reference sequence). V lost 3 bases to trimming and J lost 0 bases, with 7 bases between them. The CDR3 loop reads CSARPPSTDTQYF. For the CDR3, the DNA is TGCAGTGCTAGGCCTCCTAGCACAGATACGCAGTATTTT.

This chain joins TRBV15 and TRBJ2-3; 8 positions agree with TRBD2. The CDR3 is 15 residues long. CDR1 is LNHNV and CDR2 is YYDKDF in the germline V gene (reference sequence). V shed 4 bases, J shed 4 bases, and the junction held 7 bases outside the gene matches. CDR3 bases: TGTGCCACCAGCAATCGAGCGGGAGCCCCAGATACGCAGTATTTT. This sequence encodes CATSNRAGAPDTQYF.

The rearrangement uses TRBV20-1 and TRBJ1-5, with a possible D match to TRBD1 (6 bases). This CDR3 has 12 residues. Per the germline V gene, CDR1 is DFQATT and CDR2 is SNEGSKA (reference sequence). Trimming shortened V by 6 bases and J by 3 bases, and 9 bases separated the two germline ends. DNA for the CDR3: TGCAGTGCCTGGGACAACAATCAGCCCCAGCATTTT. Residues: CSAWDNNQPQHF.

At least ten counts were recorded for this clonotype. V and J are TRBV6-1 and TRBJ1-1; D perhaps matches TRBD1 (5 bases). V lost 2 bases and J lost 6, with 13 bases in between. Per germline, CDR1 MNHNS and CDR2 SASEGT. The CDR3 has 14 amino acids. CDR3 amino acids: CASSERQGWPEAFF. DNA for the CDR3: TGTGCCAGCAGTGAAAGGCAGGGTTGGCCTGAAGCTTTCTTT.

This sequence joins TRBV14 and TRBJ1-6, with D unresolved. Between the trimmed V and J ends, which lost 2 bases and 7 bases, there was a span of 6 bases. Germline-derived CDR1 and CDR2 are SGHDN and FVKESK. This CDR3 is built from 13 residues. The CDR3 nucleotides read TGTGCCAGCAGCCAACAGAGGAATTCACCCCTCCACTTT. It yields the protein CASSQQRNSPLHF.

This clonotype was recorded at least ten times. This chain uses TRBV20-1 with TRBJ2-1, with D uncertain. V was trimmed by 0 bases and J by 15 bases, leaving 15 bases between them. The CDR3 loop spans 12 amino acids. Germline values: CDR1 DFQATT, CDR2 SNEGSKA (reference sequence). The CDR3 region has the DNA TGCAGTGCTAGAGATCGGGCCCAAGGCTGGTTCTTC. Its protein product is CSARDRAQGWFF.